This note documents a single T cell receptor delta chain sequence. Its antigen remains unidentified. The V gene's germline CDR1 is TSWWSYY and CDR2 QGS. The CDR3 is 22 amino acids. J was trimmed by 0 bases and V by 3 bases; bases with no gene match: 19. The data stem from a study of Vδ1+ human thymocytes. Extracted RNA was reverse transcribed into cDNA. CDR3 amplicons came from multiplex PCR with pooled V-gene forward and constant-region reverse primers. TCRdb fed the multiplex PCR reads to CATT. This sample yields 20,000 to 25,000 delta-chain clones, of which roughly 29% are seen a single time; roughly 1.5% belongs to the top ten. Study-level findings and limits: Unexpected Vdelta2 sequences could cause misinterpretation of bulk repertoire data. Thymic TRG and TRD repertoires appeared highly polyclonal, with Gaussian CDR3 length distributions. Despite high sort purity, around 19% of thymic T cell receptor delta sequences were Vdelta2.

The sample was Vdelta1+ gamma-delta thymocytes from the thymus. Subset noted: FACS-sorted CD3+ TCRalphabeta- TCRVdelta1+ TCRVdelta2- thymocytes. The receptor comes from a boy in the first two years of life who had congenital heart surgery. V gene TRDV1 combines with J gene TRDJ1; 13 bases line up with TRDD3. The CDR3 DNA reads TGTGCTCTTGGGGACCTCTTCCTTCATCAACTGGGGGATACGCGCGACACCGATAAACTCATCTTT. It yields the protein CALGDLFLHQLGDTRDTDKLIF.